This entry describes one TCR beta chain. Its antigen is not identified. The source of the sample is a study of cytomegalovirus exposure and HLA in healthy donors. Study-level points and caveats: As a later analysis revealed, the rate of TCR association differed by HLA locus, with DRB1 most and HLA-C fewest. A previous analysis found most TCR beta V segments productive roughly 87% or roughly 30% of the time. Altogether, 170 or so TCR beta chains were recorded as cytomegalovirus-associated.

The PCR made use of 60 Vbeta and 13 Jbeta primers. Clones were read by immunoSEQ multiplex PCR, and TCRdb kept only the in-frame ones, dropping some. The repertoire table contains about 210,000 clones. The ends were cut back, 10 bases at V and 4 bases at J, with 17 bases in the middle. The CDR3 has 13 amino acids. Germline assignment: CDR1 SGHRS and CDR2 YFSETQ. The sequence was collected from a young woman in good health and CMV-seropositive. The chain has TRBV5-1 and TRBJ1-1; a weak D match, TRBD1 (6 bases). Sequenced: PBMCs. CDR3 residues: CALTSCRGTEAFF. CDR3 nucleotides: TGCGCCCTCACATCCTGCAGGGGCACTGAAGCTTTCTTT.